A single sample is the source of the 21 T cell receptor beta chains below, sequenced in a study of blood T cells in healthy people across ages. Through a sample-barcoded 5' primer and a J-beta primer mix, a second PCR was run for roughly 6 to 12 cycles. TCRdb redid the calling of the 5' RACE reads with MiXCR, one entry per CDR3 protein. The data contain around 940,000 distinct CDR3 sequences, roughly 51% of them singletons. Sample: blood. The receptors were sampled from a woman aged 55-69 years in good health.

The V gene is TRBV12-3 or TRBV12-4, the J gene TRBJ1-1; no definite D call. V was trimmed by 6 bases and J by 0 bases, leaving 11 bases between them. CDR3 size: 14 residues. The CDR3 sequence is CASRARTVNTEAFF. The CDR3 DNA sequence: TGTGCCAGCAGAGCGAGGACGGTGAACACTGAAGCTTTCTTT.

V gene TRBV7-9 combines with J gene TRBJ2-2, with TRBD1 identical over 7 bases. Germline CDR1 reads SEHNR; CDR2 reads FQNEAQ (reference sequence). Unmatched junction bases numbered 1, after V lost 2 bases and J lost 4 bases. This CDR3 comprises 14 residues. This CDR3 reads CASSLTGVTGELFF. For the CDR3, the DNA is TGTGCCAGCAGCTTAACAGGGGTCACCGGGGAGCTGTTTTTT.

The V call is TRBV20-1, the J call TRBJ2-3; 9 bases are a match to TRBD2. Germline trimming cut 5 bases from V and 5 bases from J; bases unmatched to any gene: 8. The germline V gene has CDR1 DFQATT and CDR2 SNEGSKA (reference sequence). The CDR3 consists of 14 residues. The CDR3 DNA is TGCAGTGCTCGAGTAGCGGGAGTTTTAGATACGCAGTATTTT. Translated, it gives CSARVAGVLDTQYF.

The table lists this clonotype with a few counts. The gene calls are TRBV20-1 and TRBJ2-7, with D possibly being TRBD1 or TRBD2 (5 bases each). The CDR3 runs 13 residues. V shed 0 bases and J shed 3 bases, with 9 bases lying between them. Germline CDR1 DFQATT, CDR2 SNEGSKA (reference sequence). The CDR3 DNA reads TGCAGTGCTAGAGATTGGGGGAACTACGAGCAGTACTTC. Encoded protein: CSARDWGNYEQYF.

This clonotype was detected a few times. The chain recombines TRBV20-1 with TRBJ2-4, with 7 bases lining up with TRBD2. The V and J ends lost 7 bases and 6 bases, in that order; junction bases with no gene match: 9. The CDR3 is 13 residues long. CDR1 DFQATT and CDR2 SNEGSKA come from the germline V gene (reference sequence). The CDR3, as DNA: TGCAGTGTAAAGACGGGAGGTGGAAACATTCAGTACTTC. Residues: CSVKTGGGNIQYF.

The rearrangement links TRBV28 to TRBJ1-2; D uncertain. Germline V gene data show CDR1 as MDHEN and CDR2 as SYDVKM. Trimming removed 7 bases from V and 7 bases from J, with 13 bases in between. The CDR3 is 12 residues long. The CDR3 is CASTTGWGGYTF. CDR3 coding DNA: TGTGCCAGCACAACCGGGTGGGGTGGCTACACCTTC.

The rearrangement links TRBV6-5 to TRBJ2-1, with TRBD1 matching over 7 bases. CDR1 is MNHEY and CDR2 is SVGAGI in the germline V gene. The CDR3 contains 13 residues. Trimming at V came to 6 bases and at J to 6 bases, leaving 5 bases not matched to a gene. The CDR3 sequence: CASRQGTSNEQFF. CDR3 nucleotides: TGTGCCAGCAGACAGGGGACCTCCAATGAGCAGTTCTTC.

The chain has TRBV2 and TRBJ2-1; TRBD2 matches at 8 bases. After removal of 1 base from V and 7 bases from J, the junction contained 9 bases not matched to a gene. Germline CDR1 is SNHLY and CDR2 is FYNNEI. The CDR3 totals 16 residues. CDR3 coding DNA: TGTGCCAGCAGTGAAGGCAAGGTAGCGGGGCAAAATGAGCAGTTCTTC. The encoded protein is CASSEGKVAGQNEQFF.

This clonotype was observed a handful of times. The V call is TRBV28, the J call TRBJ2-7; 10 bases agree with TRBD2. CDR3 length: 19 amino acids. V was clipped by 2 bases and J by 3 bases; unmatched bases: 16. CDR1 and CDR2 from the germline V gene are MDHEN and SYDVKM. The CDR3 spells CASSLLLAGLRVDDYEQYF. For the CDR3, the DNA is TGTGCCAGCAGTTTACTACTAGCGGGATTAAGGGTCGATGACTACGAGCAGTACTTC. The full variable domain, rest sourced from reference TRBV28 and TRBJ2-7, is DVKVTQSSRYLVKRTGEKVFLECVQDMDHENMFWYRQDPGLGLRLIYFSYDVKMKEKGDIPEGYSVSREKKERFSLILESASTNQTSMYLCASSLLLAGLRVDDYEQYFGPGTRLTVT.

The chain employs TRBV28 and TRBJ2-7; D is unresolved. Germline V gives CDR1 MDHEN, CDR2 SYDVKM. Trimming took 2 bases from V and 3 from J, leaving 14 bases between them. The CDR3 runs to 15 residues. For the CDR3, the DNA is TGTGCCAGCAGTTTACCTGATATGGCCAGCTACGAGCAGTACTTC. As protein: CASSLPDMASYEQYF.

In nucleotides, the CDR3 is TGTGCCAGCAGTGGATCACAGGGTGCCGGGTTCGGTCTCTATGAGCAGTACTTC. It yields the protein CASSGSQGAGFGLYEQYF. The chain is built from TRBV28 and TRBJ2-7; TRBD1 might be the D (6 bases). Germline V CDR1 and CDR2: MDHEN, SYDVKM. The ends were cut back, 5 bases at V and 7 bases at J, with 30 bases in the middle. CDR3 length: 18 amino acids.

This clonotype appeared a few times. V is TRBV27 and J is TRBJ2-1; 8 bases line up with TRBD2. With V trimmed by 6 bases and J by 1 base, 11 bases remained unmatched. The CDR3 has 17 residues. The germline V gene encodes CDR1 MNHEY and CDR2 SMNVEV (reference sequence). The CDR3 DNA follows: TGTGCCAGCAGACCTCTAACTAGCGGTTCTTCCTACAATGAGCAGTTCTTC. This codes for CASRPLTSGSSYNEQFF.

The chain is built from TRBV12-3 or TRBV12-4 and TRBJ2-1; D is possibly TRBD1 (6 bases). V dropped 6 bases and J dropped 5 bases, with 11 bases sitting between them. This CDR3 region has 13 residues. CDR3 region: CASSTGWDNEQFF. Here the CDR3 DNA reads TGTGCCAGCAGCACAGGGTGGGACAATGAGCAGTTCTTC.

The CDR3 DNA reads TGCGCCAGCAGCCCTCGAGCGTCAGAGAGGGCGTTCAACTATGGCTACACCTTC. It is translated as CASSPRASERAFNYGYTF. This sequence joins TRBV4-3 and TRBJ1-2; D is ambiguous. Trimming pared 4 bases from V and 2 bases from J, leaving 23 bases between. CDR1 LGHNA and CDR2 YSLEER come from the germline V gene. The CDR3 is 18 residues long.

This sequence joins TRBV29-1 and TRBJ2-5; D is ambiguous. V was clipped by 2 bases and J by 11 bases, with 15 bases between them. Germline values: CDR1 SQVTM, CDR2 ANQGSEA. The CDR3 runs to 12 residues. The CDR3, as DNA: TGCAGCGTTGAATTGGGGTACAATGAGCAGTACTTC. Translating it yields CSVELGYNEQYF. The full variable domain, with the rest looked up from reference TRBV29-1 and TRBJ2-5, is SAVISQKPSRDICQRGTSLTIQCQVDSQVTMMFWYRQQPGQSLTLIATANQGSEATYESGFVIDKFPISRPNLTFSTLTVSNMSPEDSSIYLCSVELGYNEQYFGPGTRLLVL.

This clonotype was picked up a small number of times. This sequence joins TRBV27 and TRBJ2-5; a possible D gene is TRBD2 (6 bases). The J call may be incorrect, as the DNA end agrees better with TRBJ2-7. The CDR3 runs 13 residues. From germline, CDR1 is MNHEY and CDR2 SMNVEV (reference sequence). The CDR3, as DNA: TGTGCCAGCACCTCCGGAGGGGTCCACGAGCAGTACTTC. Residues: CASTSGGVHEQYF.

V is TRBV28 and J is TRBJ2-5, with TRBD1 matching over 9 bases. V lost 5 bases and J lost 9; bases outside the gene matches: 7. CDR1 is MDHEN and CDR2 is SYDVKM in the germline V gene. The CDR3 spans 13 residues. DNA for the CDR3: TGTGCCAGCAGTGGAGGACAGGGGAGGGCCCAGTACTTC. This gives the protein CASSGGQGRAQYF.

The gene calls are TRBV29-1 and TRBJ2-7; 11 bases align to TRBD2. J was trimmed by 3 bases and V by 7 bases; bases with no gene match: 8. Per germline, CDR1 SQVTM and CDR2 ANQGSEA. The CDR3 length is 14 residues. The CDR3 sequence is CSAKIGLAGYEQYF. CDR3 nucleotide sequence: TGCAGCGCCAAGATCGGACTAGCGGGCTACGAGCAGTACTTC.

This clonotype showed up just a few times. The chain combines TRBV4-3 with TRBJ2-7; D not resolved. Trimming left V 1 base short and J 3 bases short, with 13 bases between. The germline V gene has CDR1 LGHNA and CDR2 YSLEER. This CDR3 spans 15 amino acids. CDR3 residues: CASSQAGVGYYEQYF. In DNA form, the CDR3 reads TGCGCCAGCAGCCAAGCAGGAGTTGGGTACTACGAGCAGTACTTC.

In DNA form, the CDR3 reads TGCAGTGCCCATCCCGGGCCTTATAATTCACCCCTCCACTTT. It codes for CSAHPGPYNSPLHF. This sequence joins TRBV20-1 and TRBJ1-6; D gene unclear. Looked up from germline, CDR1 is DFQATT and CDR2 is SNEGSKA (reference sequence). Trimming pared 6 bases from V and 4 bases from J, leaving 13 bases between. CDR3 length: 14 residues.

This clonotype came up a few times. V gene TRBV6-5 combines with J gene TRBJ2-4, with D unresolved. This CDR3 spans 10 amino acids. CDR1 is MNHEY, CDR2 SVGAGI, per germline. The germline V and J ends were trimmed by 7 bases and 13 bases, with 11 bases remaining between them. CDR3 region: CASNPFEQYF. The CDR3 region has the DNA TGTGCCAGCAATCCCTTTGAGCAGTACTTC.